This T cell receptor beta chain was profiled in a study of low-dose radiotherapy and immunotherapy resistance in tumors. Study as a whole: The study delivered 0.5 Gy per fraction every 2 weeks to Cohort 1, totaling 6.5 Gy.

TRAV and TRBV primers primed cDNA for both TCRalpha and TCRbeta. The TCRs were subjected to amplification over about 20 PCR cycles employing a constant-region primer in conjunction with a V-primer adapter. TCRdb reanalysed the reads using MiXCR and keeps one entry per CDR3 protein. The sample has roughly 90,000 distinct CDR3 sequences; 20% to 25% are singletons. This clonotype was found many times. Described time point: after trial treatment. This sample's treatment: LDRT plus nivolumab, ipilimumab, low-dose cyclophosphamide and aspirin (RACIN trial). Treatment combined nivolumab, ipilimumab, aspirin, low-dose cyclophosphamide and low-dose radiotherapy in a dose-escalation trial. The specimen comprised PBMCs, sampled after low-dose radiotherapy plus immunotherapy. The receptor was derived from a female donor with ovarian cancer.

The CDR3: CASSFDGGASNEQFF. CDR3 in DNA: TGTGCCAGCAGTTTCGACGGGGGGGCCTCAAATGAGCAGTTCTTC. The rearrangement uses TRBV27 and TRBJ2-1, with TRBD2 matching over 8 bases. This CDR3 contains 15 residues. The V gene end was trimmed by 3 bases and the J gene end by 7 bases; junction bases not matched to a gene: 8. Germline V CDR1 and CDR2: MNHEY, SMNVEV (reference sequence).